The 20 T cell receptor beta chains below come from one sample, sequenced in a study of vaccination effects on CD4 cells after COVID-19 (dated by TCRdb to 2021 to 2024). For these receptors, no antigen is known. After roughly 11 days of culture, CD4+ T cells were isolated with the EasySep CD4+ T cell isolation kit. Library preparation used the immunoSEQ multiplex PCR assay. In its TCRdb copy, this immuneACCESS table keeps in-frame sequences only and misses some clones. Where compared with another copy, unresolved V genes explain less than half of these, and the others have no known cause. Counted in this sample were 70,000 or so clones; about 74% of them appeared once. Clones ranked in the top ten supply about 2% of the sample. The sample consisted of CD4+ T cells from PBMCs cultured without peptide, taken before COVID-19 vaccination. These receptors came from a human donor who received a COVID-19 vaccine.

A few counts support this clone. The chain links TRBV5-1 to TRBJ2-7; D gene uncertain. Germline V gene lookup returns CDR1 SGHRS and CDR2 YFSETQ. Trimming shortened V by 5 bases and J by 3 bases, and 15 bases separated the two germline ends. The length of the CDR3 is 14 residues. The CDR3 coding sequence is TGCGCCAGCAGGCGGCCCGGTCTGTTCTACGAGCAGTACGTC. This sequence encodes CASRRPGLFYEQYV.

The chain couples TRBV5-5 to TRBJ2-5; tentative D call: TRBD1 (5 bases). CDR3 length: 16 amino acids. The ends were cut back, 4 bases at V and 3 bases at J, with 19 bases in the middle. Germline CDR1 SGHKS, CDR2 YYEKEE (reference sequence). The CDR3 DNA sequence: TGTGCCAGCAGCCCCTCGTTGCAGGGATGGGAAGAGACCCAGTACTTC. This translates into CASSPSLQGWEETQYF.

This sequence joins TRBV4-3 and TRBJ2-2; the D gene is possibly TRBD2 (5 bases). CDR1 is LGHNA and CDR2 is YSLEER in the germline V gene. Trimming shortened V by 6 bases and J by 4 bases, and 12 bases separated the two germline ends. CDR3 length: 14 amino acids. CDR3 loop: CASSQTRSTGELFF. CDR3 DNA: TGCGCCAGCAGTCAAACTAGATCCACCGGGGAGCTGTTTTTT.

The J gene is TRBJ2-7, the V gene TRBV9; TRBD1 or TRBD2 may be the D gene (5 bases each). With 7 bases removed from V and 4 bases from J, the gap between germline ends came to 21 bases. From germline, CDR1 is SGDLS and CDR2 YYNGEE. The CDR3 is made up of 15 amino acids. CDR3 protein: CASVNGTNPSYEQYV. CDR3 coding DNA: TGTGCCAGCGTGAACGGGACCAATCCTTCTTACGAGCAGTACGTC.

This sequence joins TRBV19 and TRBJ2-1; 8 bases align to TRBD1. Germline V lookup: CDR1 LNHDA, CDR2 SQIVND (reference sequence). The CDR3 consists of 15 residues. Trimming took 2 bases from V and 6 from J; bases not matched to a gene: 6. This chain's CDR3 is CASSIRQGPSNEQFF. In DNA form, the CDR3 reads TGTGCCAGTAGTATACGACAGGGGCCCAGCAATGAGCAGTTCTTC.

The chain uses TRBV10-3 and TRBJ2-3; 8 bases align to TRBD1. J lost 4 bases, V lost 8 bases, and 5 bases had no gene match. The CDR3 is made up of 13 amino acids. Germline V gives CDR1 ENHRY, CDR2 SYGVKD. In DNA form, the CDR3 reads TGTGCCATCGGTGGACAGGGATCAGATACGCAGTATTTT. Its translation is CAIGGQGSDTQYF.

V usage is TRBV5-1 and J usage is TRBJ1-2; 8 bases are a match to TRBD1. The CDR3 has 16 residues. In germline, CDR1 is SGHRS, CDR2 YFSETQ. Unmatched junction bases numbered 16, after V lost 6 bases and J lost 6 bases. This CDR3 is CASTTTKDGQGNGYTF. The CDR3 nucleotides are TGCGCCAGCACAACTACAAAAGACGGACAGGGCAATGGCTACACCTTC.

The chain employs TRBV7-4 and TRBJ2-5; 10 bases line up with TRBD2. Germline V CDR1 and CDR2: SGHVT, SQSDAQ. The CDR3 spans 19 residues. V dropped 2 bases and J dropped 5; count of bases not matched to a gene: 17. The CDR3 sequence is CASSLRPKGLAGAGETQYF. CDR3 bases: TGTGCCAGCAGCTTACGCCCAAAGGGGCTAGCGGGGGCGGGGGAGACCCAGTACTTC. Full variable domain (outside the CDR3, taken from reference TRBV7-4 and TRBJ2-5): GAGVSQSPRYKVAKRGRDVALRCDSISGHVTLYWYRQTLGQGSEVLTYSQSDAQRDKSGRPSGRFSAERPERSVSTLKIQRTEQGDSAVYLCASSLRPKGLAGAGETQYFGPGTRLLVL.

V is TRBV10-3 and J is TRBJ1-4; 8 nucleotides align to TRBD1. Germline V lookup: CDR1 ENHRY, CDR2 SYGVKD. This CDR3 is built from 14 residues. J was trimmed by 8 bases and V by 5 bases; bases with no gene match: 7. The CDR3 reads CAISRTGQVEKLFF. CDR3 in DNA: TGTGCCATCAGTCGGACAGGGCAGGTGGAAAAACTGTTTTTT.

This chain links TRBV29-1 with TRBJ1-5; TRBD1 is a possible D gene (5 bases). Germline assignment: CDR1 SQVTM and CDR2 ANQGSEA. The CDR3 loop spans 13 amino acids. Trimming left V 5 bases short and J 6 bases short, with 14 bases between. CDR3 DNA: TGCAGCGTTCGGGGGGGGTGGACTCAGCCCCAGCATTTT. Translation: CSVRGGWTQPQHF.

This clone was seen only a few times. The rearrangement uses TRBV7-3 and TRBJ2-3, with 8 bases aligning to TRBD1. Germline V gives CDR1 SGHTA, CDR2 FQGTGA. V trimming: 8 bases; J trimming: 7 bases; junction bases outside the gene matches: 14. The CDR3 extends over 15 amino acids. CDR3 in DNA: TGTGCCAGCTCAAGAGAGGCAGGGGGCATTAATACGCAGTATTTT. Its protein is CASSREAGGINTQYF.

The chain couples TRBV6-5 to TRBJ1-1; D gene unclear. The CDR3 covers 14 residues. V dropped 0 bases and J dropped 2 bases, with 7 bases sitting between them. Germline V gene sequence: CDR1 MNHEY, CDR2 SVGAGI. CDR3 amino acids: CASSYSGSNTEAFF. In DNA, the CDR3 is TGTGCCAGCAGTTACTCGGGCAGCAACACTGAAGCTTTCTTT.

The J gene is TRBJ1-5, the V gene TRBV5-6; 8 bases match TRBD1. Unmatched junction bases numbered 10, after V lost 5 bases and J lost 6 bases. Germline assignment: CDR1 SGHDT and CDR2 YYEEEE. This CDR3 has 15 amino acids. The DNA of the CDR3 is TGTGCCAGCAGTTCCTGGACAGGGCTACGTCAGCCCCAGCATTTT. This translates into CASSSWTGLRQPQHF.

The rearrangement uses TRBV10-2 and TRBJ1-2; 9 nucleotides agree with TRBD1. With V trimmed by 4 bases and J by 0 bases, 9 bases remained unmatched. This CDR3 has 17 amino acids. Germline V gene data show CDR1 as WSHSY and CDR2 as SAAADI. CDR3 in amino acids: CASSGSGQGSSNYGYTF. The CDR3 nucleotides read TGCGCCAGCAGTGGATCGGGACAGGGATCCTCTAACTATGGCTACACCTTC.

J is TRBJ2-3 and V is TRBV24-1, with 7 bases lining up with TRBD1. With 3 bases clipped from V and 6 bases from J, the junction kept 5 bases outside the gene matches. CDR3 size: 14 residues. Germline V CDR1 and CDR2: KGHDR, SFDVKD. CDR3 sequence reads: CATSDPTGVDTQYF. The DNA of the CDR3 is TGTGCCACCAGTGATCCAACAGGGGTGGATACGCAGTATTTT.

V and J are TRBV6-6 and TRBJ1-2; D remains ambiguous. This CDR3 has 14 amino acids. Trimming took 5 bases from V and 4 from J, leaving 14 bases between them. In germline, CDR1 is MNHNY, CDR2 SVGAGI (reference sequence). The CDR3, as DNA: TGTGCCAGCAGTCCCCCTACGGGGATCTATGGCTACACCTTC. As protein: CASSPPTGIYGYTF.

The chain couples TRBV12-3 or TRBV12-4 to TRBJ2-2, with a possible D match to TRBD2 (5 bases). Trimming pared 10 bases from V and 2 bases from J, leaving 11 bases between. This CDR3 contains 13 residues. The CDR3 nucleotides read TGTGCCACCAGGCGGGTAAACACCGGGGAGCTGTTTTTT. As protein: CATRRVNTGELFF.

The chain combines TRBV29-1 with TRBJ2-1, with 7 bases matching TRBD1. Germline loops: CDR1 SQVTM, CDR2 ANQGSEA. Trimming at V came to 4 bases and at J to 3 bases, leaving 6 bases not matched to a gene. The CDR3 runs 14 residues. CDR3 in amino acids: CSVVRGGVYNEQFF. The CDR3 DNA follows: TGCAGCGTTGTCCGAGGGGGCGTCTACAATGAGCAGTTCTTC.

The V and J genes are TRBV2 and TRBJ1-2; 7 positions agree with TRBD1. Germline values: CDR1 SNHLY, CDR2 FYNNEI. CDR3 length: 13 amino acids. The junction had 6 bases not matched to a gene; V was cut back by 7 bases and J by 4 bases. CDR3 region: CASTTGQTYGYTF. DNA of the CDR3: TGTGCCAGCACCACGGGACAGACCTATGGCTACACCTTC.

The V and J genes are TRBV10-2 and TRBJ1-6, with D perhaps TRBD1 (5 bases). Germline V gene sequence: CDR1 WSHSY, CDR2 SAAADI. The length of the CDR3 is 13 residues. V dropped 4 bases and J dropped 8 bases, with 9 bases sitting between them. In DNA, the CDR3 is TGCGCCAGCAGTGCTGACAGCTATTCACCCCTCCACTTT. This encodes CASSADSYSPLHF.